Following are 22 T cell receptor beta chains from one sample sequenced in a study of T cells in Graves' hyperthyroidism and ophthalmopathy. Amplification of TCR beta CDR3 regions was performed using RNA transcripts as template. Researchers ran a first-round RT-PCR on the TCR CDR3 using the HTBI primer set. From the multiplex PCR reads, TCRdb called clonotypes with MiXCR, one entry per CDR3 protein. Among nearly 110,000 distinct CDR3 sequences listed, more than 15% were seen once. What was sequenced was blood. The receptors stem from a woman between 50 and 59 years old with Graves' hyperthyroidism.

This clonotype was observed at least ten times. CDR3: CASSLRQGQQYF. The CDR3 DNA reads TGTGCCAGCAGTCTCCGACAGGGGCAGCAGTACTTC. The V call is TRBV28, the J call TRBJ2-7; 8 bases line up with TRBD1. J was trimmed by 8 bases and V by 5 bases; bases with no gene match: 5. From germline, CDR1 is MDHEN and CDR2 SYDVKM. CDR3 size: 12 residues. The full variable domain, with the rest looked up from reference TRBV28 and TRBJ2-7, is DVKVTQSSRYLVKRTGEKVFLECVQDMDHENMFWYRQDPGLGLRLIYFSYDVKMKEKGDIPEGYSVSREKKERFSLILESASTNQTSMYLCASSLRQGQQYFGPGTRLTVT.

DNA for the CDR3: TGCAGCGTTGGACAGGGGGCGGGAGAGACCCAGTACTTC. Translation: CSVGQGAGETQYF. The chain carries TRBV29-1 and TRBJ2-5; 10 positions match TRBD1. V shed 4 bases and J 4 bases; nucleotides not matched to a gene: 3. The CDR3 is made up of 13 amino acids. Germline-derived CDR1 and CDR2 are SQVTM and ANQGSEA. The full variable domain, completed using reference TRBV29-1 and TRBJ2-5, is SAVISQKPSRDICQRGTSLTIQCQVDSQVTMMFWYRQQPGQSLTLIATANQGSEATYESGFVIDKFPISRPNLTFSTLTVSNMSPEDSSIYLCSVGQGAGETQYFGPGTRLLVL.

This clonotype was seen ten or more times. This rearrangement joins TRBV6-6 to TRBJ2-1; D gene unclear. V lost 0 bases to trimming and J lost 7 bases, with 7 bases between them. The CDR3 consists of 13 residues. CDR1 MNHNY and CDR2 SVGAGI come from the germline V gene (reference sequence). The CDR3 loop reads CASSYSILNEQFF. The DNA for the CDR3 is TGTGCCAGCAGTTACTCGATTTTGAATGAGCAGTTCTTC.

The chain uses TRBV15 and TRBJ2-3; the match to TRBD1 covers 8 bases. This CDR3 comprises 16 residues. Per germline, CDR1 LNHNV and CDR2 YYDKDF (reference sequence). V was clipped by 3 bases and J by 3 bases; unmatched bases: 8. The DNA for the CDR3 is TGTGCCACCAGCAGGAGACAGGGGCAAGGGACAGATACGCAGTATTTT. It specifies CATSRRQGQGTDTQYF.

The chain employs TRBV20-1 and TRBJ1-6, with TRBD1 as a possible D gene (6 bases). V was pared by 4 bases and J by 6 bases, with 13 bases between. The CDR3 totals 14 residues. The germline gives CDR1 DFQATT, CDR2 SNEGSKA (reference sequence). CDR3 amino acids: CSATTQGGNSPLHF. CDR3 coding DNA: TGCAGTGCTACAACACAGGGTGGTAATTCACCCCTCCACTTT.

This chain uses TRBV2 with TRBJ1-5; 10 bases match TRBD1. The germline CDR1 and CDR2 sequences are SNHLY and FYNNEI. The junction had 7 bases not matched to a gene; V was cut back by 6 bases and J by 2 bases. CDR3 length: 16 amino acids. The CDR3 nucleotides read TGTGCCAGCAGCAAGACAGGGGGCAGTGGCAATCAGCCCCAGCATTTT. As protein: CASSKTGGSGNQPQHF.

This clonotype has at least ten counts. The CDR3 sequence: CASSEGGVGTGELFF. CDR3 DNA: TGTGCCAGCAGTGAAGGAGGGGTGGGCACCGGGGAGCTGTTTTTT. The V and J genes are TRBV2 and TRBJ2-2; possibly TRBD1 or TRBD2 for D (5 bases each). This CDR3 is 15 amino acids long. Germline V gene sequence: CDR1 SNHLY, CDR2 FYNNEI. The ends were cut back, 1 base at V and 4 bases at J, with 10 bases in the middle.

V is TRBV5-5 and J is TRBJ1-1, with D unclear. V was shortened by 2 bases and J by 3 bases, with 5 bases between the two germline ends. Germline-derived CDR1 and CDR2 are SGHKS and YYEKEE (reference sequence). The CDR3 covers 12 residues. The CDR3 nucleotides are TGTGCCAGCAGCTTTATGGACACTGAAGCTTTCTTT. Protein: CASSFMDTEAFF. The variable domain in full, completed from reference TRBV5-5 and TRBJ1-1, reads DAGVTQSPTHLIKTRGQQVTLRCSPISGHKSVSWYQQVLGQGPQFIFQYYEKEERGRGNFPDRFSARQFPNYSSELNVNALLLGDSALYLCASSFMDTEAFFGQGTRLTVV.

This clonotype was counted at least ten times. The chain joins TRBV7-9 to TRBJ2-3; D might be TRBD2 (6 bases). V was pared by 6 bases and J by 0 bases, with 16 bases between. Germline values: CDR1 SEHNR, CDR2 FQNEAQ (reference sequence). This CDR3 is 16 amino acids long. The DNA for the CDR3 is TGTGCCAGCAGTCCAACAAGCGGGTCGAGCACAGATACGCAGTATTTT. This codes for CASSPTSGSSTDTQYF.

This clonotype was observed many times. V is TRBV24-1 and J is TRBJ2-5; D perhaps matches TRBD2 (6 bases). Trimming removed 6 bases at V and 2 bases at J, with 12 bases between. Germline loops: CDR1 KGHDR, CDR2 SFDVKD. This CDR3 region has 14 residues. The DNA for the CDR3 is TGTGCCACCAGTTCGGGAGCCTGGCAAGAGACCCAGTACTTC. Translating it yields CATSSGAWQETQYF.

This clonotype turned up a few times. The rearrangement joins TRBV27 to TRBJ2-3; a possible D gene is TRBD2 (6 bases). Trimming shortened V by 2 bases and J by 5 bases, and 8 bases separated the two germline ends. CDR1 and CDR2 from the germline V gene are MNHEY and SMNVEV (reference sequence). This CDR3 comprises 13 residues. The CDR3 DNA sequence: TGTGCCAGCAGTTTACTTAGCGGAGATACGCAGTATTTT. It translates to CASSLLSGDTQYF.

This clonotype was found many times. This chain uses TRBV28 with TRBJ2-7; the D gene could be TRBD1 or TRBD2 (5 bases each). The CDR3 loop spans 16 amino acids. Trimming took 6 bases from V and 3 from J, leaving 21 bases between them. Germline V gene sequence: CDR1 MDHEN, CDR2 SYDVKM. The CDR3 DNA sequence: TGTGCCAGCAGGCTGGTTGGGGGTCTGATCCACTACGAGCAGTACTTC. Translation: CASRLVGGLIHYEQYF.

This clonotype was observed many times. The chain couples TRBV10-1 to TRBJ2-3, with D possibly TRBD2 on 5 matching bases. V lost 3 bases to trimming and J lost 2 bases, with 6 bases between them. The CDR3 spans 13 residues. Germline V gives CDR1 WNHNN, CDR2 SYGVQD (reference sequence). CDR3 bases: TGCGCCAGCAGTGACGACTACACAGATACGCAGTATTTT. It translates to CASSDDYTDTQYF.

This clonotype was observed at least ten times. The J gene is TRBJ2-2, the V gene TRBV2; D is uncertain. CDR1 and CDR2 (germline): SNHLY, FYNNEI. The CDR3 is 15 residues long. V was trimmed by 4 bases and J by 10 bases, leaving 19 bases between them. CDR3: CASSASPMVGTELFF. The CDR3 DNA reads TGTGCCAGCAGTGCTTCTCCTATGGTTGGTACGGAGCTGTTTTTT.

This clonotype was seen many times. V is TRBV28 and J is TRBJ2-3, with D perhaps given as TRBD1 or TRBD2 (6 bases each). Germline lookup yields CDR1 MDHEN and CDR2 SYDVKM. V dropped 5 bases and J dropped 3 bases, with 18 bases sitting between them. The CDR3 is made up of 16 amino acids. The CDR3: CASSKGGYRVTDTQYF. Here the CDR3 DNA reads TGTGCCAGCAGTAAGGGGGGCTATCGGGTAACAGATACGCAGTATTTT.

This clonotype showed up many times. This chain connects TRBV7-9 to TRBJ1-2; 8 bases align to TRBD1. In germline, CDR1 is SEHNR, CDR2 FQNEAQ (reference sequence). V trimming: 0 bases; J trimming: 6 bases; junction bases outside the gene matches: 6. The CDR3 totals 15 residues. In DNA, the CDR3 is TGTGCCAGCAGCTTAGCGTTGACAGGGGCGGATGGCTACACCTTC. Encoded protein: CASSLALTGADGYTF.

This chain joins TRBV3-1 and TRBJ2-7; 12 positions match TRBD2. After removal of 1 base from V and 3 bases from J, the junction contained 4 bases not matched to a gene. The germline CDR1 and CDR2 sequences are LGHDT and YNNKEL (reference sequence). The CDR3 covers 16 residues. The CDR3 DNA is TGTGCCAGCAGCCAAGTTGGACTAGCGGGGCACTACGAGCAGTACTTC. Encoded protein: CASSQVGLAGHYEQYF.

This clonotype was seen repeatedly, ten times or more. The chain carries TRBV28 and TRBJ2-7; TRBD1 or TRBD2 may be the D gene (5 bases each). The CDR3 consists of 14 residues. Germline V gene lookup returns CDR1 MDHEN and CDR2 SYDVKM. Trimming took 6 bases from V and 3 from J, leaving 15 bases between them. The CDR3 loop reads CASRSTGPYYEQYF. The CDR3, as DNA: TGTGCCAGCAGAAGCACGGGACCGTACTACGAGCAGTACTTC.

This clonotype was recorded at least ten times. CDR3 sequence: CASSPPGSKWFGNNEQFF. CDR3 DNA: TGTGCCAGCTCACCACCGGGATCAAAATGGTTCGGGAACAATGAGCAGTTCTTC. The chain carries TRBV18 and TRBJ2-1; a possible D gene is TRBD2 (5 bases). V gave up 0 bases and J gave up 5 bases, with 20 bases separating them. Germline V gene lookup returns CDR1 KGHSH and CDR2 LQKENI. CDR3 size: 18 residues.

The CDR3 reads CAWSPTTEEYEQYF. CDR3 nucleotide sequence: TGTGCCTGGAGTCCAACGACAGAAGAGTACGAGCAGTACTTC. The chain combines TRBV30 with TRBJ2-7, with D perhaps matching TRBD1 (5 bases). Germline CDR1 reads GTSNPN; CDR2 reads SVGIG (reference sequence). The CDR3 covers 14 residues. Trimming pared 2 bases from V and 4 bases from J, leaving 15 bases between.

This clonotype was observed many times. This chain connects TRBV20-1 to TRBJ1-5; D is unresolved. Germline CDR1 reads DFQATT; CDR2 reads SNEGSKA (reference sequence). The CDR3 is 13 residues long. V lost 3 bases, J lost 1 base, and 7 bases lay in between. CDR3 loop: CSASVDSNQPQHF. CDR3 DNA: TGCAGTGCTAGTGTGGACAGCAATCAGCCCCAGCATTTT.

In this sample, this clonotype turned up many times. This rearrangement joins TRBV2 to TRBJ1-2; 7 nucleotides match TRBD1. The CDR3 spans 12 residues. The germline V gene has CDR1 SNHLY and CDR2 FYNNEI. J was trimmed by 4 bases and V by 10 bases; bases with no gene match: 6. In DNA, the CDR3 is TGTGCCACGTACAGGGGAGGCTATGGCTACACCTTC. Its protein product is CATYRGGYGYTF.